The present entry profiles one T cell receptor (beta chain) with its context. Its antigen is as yet unknown. This specimen comes from a study of response to subunit inactivated influenza vaccine. Overall study results and limits: T cells newly recruited by each seasonal influenza vaccination are few, the authors suggested.

TCRdb reprocessed the RT-PCR reads via MiXCR and lists one record per CDR3 protein. The top ten clones hold approximately 3% of a sample with roughly 550,000 distinct CDR3 sequences, approximately 20% of them seen once. This CDR3 region has 13 residues. Per germline, CDR1 ENHRY and CDR2 SYGVKD. Trimming removed 5 bases at V and 5 bases at J, with 10 bases between. This same sample was also taken into another study, of T cells expressing NK-cell markers. From that report: As the method of synthesis, 5'RACE template switching with UMIs yielded TCR beta cDNA. It was from sorted CD3+CD56+NKG2C+, CD3+CD56+NKG2C- and CD3+CD56-NKG2C+ T cells that TCR beta repertoires came. Of the CD8+ T cell pool in over 5 donors, roughly 1.0-8% was accounted for by dominant NKG2C+ clonotypes.

The sequencing here drew on CD4+ T cells sorted from PBMCs, taken about 11 days after vaccination. The chain carries TRBV10-3 and TRBJ1-3; D uncertain. The TCR originated in a middle-aged man who received an inactivated influenza vaccine. CDR3 residues: CAISPNARNTIYF. The CDR3 DNA reads TGTGCCATCAGTCCAAACGCGAGAAACACCATATATTTT.